This T cell receptor beta chain was recovered during a study of blood T cell repertoires in COVID-19. Study-wide context: The United States, Italy and Spain supplied acute and convalescent COVID-19 samples. Nucleic acid was either cDNA or gDNA, and it came from T cells, B-cell-depleted T cells, or PBMCs.

Original processing methods: Quantification of nucleated cells was approximated via reference gene primer amplification. Here immunoSEQ multiplex PCR was the method, and the copy in TCRdb shows in-frame clones only, minus some. V, J and clone size derive from that table, while D and trimming were established from the DNA sequence. The profile covers about 130,000 clones, with about 79% appearing a single time and 3% taken by the ten largest. The receptor's source is a woman of 80 years or more with acute or convalescent COVID-19. The sample comprised peripheral blood.

The CDR3 DNA sequence: TGTGCCAGCAGCTTAGAGTGGGGGACAGGGGCCTATAGCAATCAGCCCCAGCATTTT. This translates into CASSLEWGTGAYSNQPQHF. This chain connects TRBV7-9 to TRBJ1-5; 10 bases map to TRBD1. The V and J ends lost 1 base and 0 bases, in that order; junction bases with no gene match: 9. The CDR3 contains 19 residues. CDR1 SEHNR and CDR2 FQNEAQ come from the germline V gene (reference sequence).